What follows are 22 T cell receptor beta chains derived from one specimen sequenced in a study of neurological immune-mediated disorders. Each CDR3 protein gets one entry after TCRdb re-called the 5' RACE reads with MiXCR. Among 130,000 or so distinct CDR3 sequences listed, about 3.2% were seen once. The material sequenced was PBMCs. The receptors shown here come from a woman aged 30 to 39 with multiple sclerosis.

Ten or more counts support this clonotype. The CDR3 bases are TGTGCCAGCAGCCTGGGACGGGAGAACACTGAAGCTTTCTTT. As protein: CASSLGRENTEAFF. The V gene is TRBV7-9, the J gene TRBJ1-1; a weak D match, TRBD1 (5 bases). Germline-derived CDR1 and CDR2 are SEHNR and FQNEAQ (reference sequence). The ends were cut back, 5 bases at V and 1 base at J, with 11 bases in the middle. The CDR3 totals 14 residues.

This clonotype showed up just a few times. The V call is TRBV14, the J call TRBJ2-1; TRBD1 agrees at 8 bases. With V trimmed by 2 bases and J by 3 bases, 3 bases remained unmatched. CDR1 and CDR2 from the germline V gene are SGHDN and FVKESK. The CDR3 sequence is 15 residues long. CDR3 residues: CASSQFRGLYNEQFF. CDR3 DNA: TGTGCCAGCAGCCAATTCAGGGGGCTCTACAATGAGCAGTTCTTC. Supplemented by reference TRBV14 and TRBJ2-1, the full variable domain reads EAGVTQFPSHSVIEKGQTVTLRCDPISGHDNLYWYRRVMGKEIKFLLHFVKESKQDESGMPNNRFLAERTGGTYSTLKVQPAELEDSGVYFCASSQFRGLYNEQFFGPGTRLTVL.

The sample holds a few counts of this clonotype. The rearrangement uses TRBV5-1 and TRBJ1-1; 7 nucleotides match TRBD1. V was clipped by 7 bases and J by 3 bases; unmatched bases: 12. The germline CDR1 and CDR2 sequences are SGHRS and YFSETQ. This CDR3 contains 15 residues. The CDR3 loop is CASRDRSHGDTEAFF. CDR3 DNA sequence: TGCGCCAGCCGGGACAGATCTCATGGGGACACTGAAGCTTTCTTT.

This clonotype showed up many times. The rearrangement joins TRBV27 to TRBJ1-5; possible D gene TRBD1, 6 bases. V lost 2 bases, J lost 7 bases, and 12 bases lay in between. Germline values: CDR1 MNHEY, CDR2 SMNVEV (reference sequence). This CDR3 region has 14 residues. The CDR3 nucleotides are TGTGCCAGCAGTTTAAGGGGGAAGGAGCAGCCCCAGCATTTT. Amino acid sequence: CASSLRGKEQPQHF.

This clonotype was seen repeatedly, ten times or more. This chain joins TRBV11-2 and TRBJ2-1, with 12 bases that match TRBD2. Per germline, CDR1 SGHAT and CDR2 FQNNGV. The CDR3 is 17 amino acids. V was clipped by 0 bases and J by 8 bases; unmatched bases: 8. The CDR3 DNA is TGTGCCAGCAGCTTAGATCGTCGACTAGCGGGAGAGGATGAGCAGTTCTTC. Its protein is CASSLDRRLAGEDEQFF.

This clonotype appeared many times. J is TRBJ2-7 and V is TRBV20-1; TRBD1 aligns across 8 bases. The CDR3 loop spans 14 amino acids. V lost 5 bases to trimming and J lost 4 bases; unmatched junction nucleotides: 10. Germline loops: CDR1 DFQATT, CDR2 SNEGSKA (reference sequence). Written as DNA, the CDR3 is TGCAGTGCTCCCCATCCCGGACAGGGTTACGAGCAGTACTTC. Its translation: CSAPHPGQGYEQYF.

In this sample, this clonotype turned up many times. This chain joins TRBV5-1 and TRBJ2-2; 12 bases are a match to TRBD2. The CDR3 has 16 residues. Germline V gene sequence: CDR1 SGHRS, CDR2 YFSETQ. The trim removed 3 bases at V and 1 base at J, leaving 1 base unmatched. The CDR3 nucleotides read TGCGCCAGCAGCTGGGGACTAGCGGGGAACACCGGGGAGCTGTTTTTT. Encoded protein: CASSWGLAGNTGELFF.

Many counts were recorded for this clonotype. The chain joins TRBV20-1 to TRBJ1-5; D is perhaps TRBD1 (5 bases). The CDR3 consists of 16 residues. From germline, CDR1 is DFQATT and CDR2 SNEGSKA (reference sequence). V lost 2 bases to trimming and J lost 4 bases, with 18 bases between them. CDR3 sequence reads: CSARSKGVGRNQPQHF. CDR3 coding DNA: TGCAGTGCTAGATCCAAAGGGGTCGGGAGGAATCAGCCCCAGCATTTT.

The J gene is TRBJ2-1, the V gene TRBV6-1, with D perhaps TRBD2 (5 bases). The CDR3 extends over 13 amino acids. The germline V and J ends were trimmed by 7 bases and 5 bases, with 12 bases remaining between them. Germline V gene sequence: CDR1 MNHNS, CDR2 SASEGT. CDR3: CASIEGLNNEQFF. The CDR3 bases are TGTGCCAGCATAGAGGGCCTCAACAATGAGCAGTTCTTC.

The chain employs TRBV9 and TRBJ2-5; 14 bases are a match to TRBD2. The CDR3 contains 15 residues. From germline, CDR1 is SGDLS and CDR2 YYNGEE. V shed 4 bases, J shed 7 bases, and the junction held 6 bases outside the gene matches. CDR3 loop: CASSPGLAGEWTQYF. The CDR3 DNA reads TGTGCCAGCAGCCCGGGACTAGCGGGGGAGTGGACCCAGTACTTC.

This clonotype was found many times. This chain joins TRBV12-3 or TRBV12-4 and TRBJ2-5, with 7 bases fitting TRBD2. The ends lost 3 bases at V and 6 bases at J; junction bases unmatched: 10. This CDR3 region has 15 residues. CDR3 sequence (DNA): TGTGCCAGCAGTTTGGGAGGGACCGGGCCCCAGACCCAGTACTTC. It codes for CASSLGGTGPQTQYF.

This clonotype came up many times. This sequence joins TRBV11-2 and TRBJ2-5; D is tentatively TRBD1 or TRBD2 (6 bases each). CDR1 SGHAT and CDR2 FQNNGV come from the germline V gene. CDR3 length: 16 amino acids. V lost 1 base and J 3 bases, leaving 15 bases between the germline ends. CDR3 sequence: CASSLVLQGGKETQYF. For the CDR3, the DNA is TGTGCCAGCAGCTTAGTCCTACAGGGAGGTAAAGAGACCCAGTACTTC.

This clonotype was counted at least ten times. The J gene is TRBJ2-3, the V gene TRBV5-1, with 7 bases matching TRBD2. Germline V gene sequence: CDR1 SGHRS, CDR2 YFSETQ. V dropped 8 bases and J dropped 2; count of bases not matched to a gene: 5. The CDR3 has 13 amino acids. This chain's CDR3 is CASNLAVTDTQYF. CDR3 bases: TGCGCCAGTAATCTAGCGGTCACAGATACGCAGTATTTT.

This clonotype was picked up many times. The chain's CDR3 is CASSLRRVPREQFF. The DNA for the CDR3 is TGTGCCAGCAGCCTCCGGCGGGTACCCAGGGAGCAGTTCTTC. The chain links TRBV7-8 to TRBJ2-1; possibly TRBD2 for D (5 bases). Trimming left V 5 bases short and J 10 bases short, with 18 bases between. The germline V gene has CDR1 SGHVS and CDR2 FQNEAQ. This CDR3 comprises 14 residues.

There are many counts of this clonotype. The chain joins TRBV7-2 to TRBJ1-5; no reliable D call. Germline V gene sequence: CDR1 SGHTA, CDR2 FQGNSA. This CDR3 is built from 15 residues. V lost 2 bases, J lost 0 bases, and 8 bases lay in between. CDR3 protein: CASSLTQFSNQPQHF. CDR3 nucleotides: TGTGCCAGCAGCTTAACTCAATTTAGCAATCAGCCCCAGCATTTT.

Comment on this clonotype: Relative to the germline gene, one junction end is altered; a read error may explain this. V and J are TRBV7-2 and TRBJ1-5; D remains unclear. There are 13 residues in the CDR3. Germline V lookup: CDR1 SGHTA, CDR2 FQGNSA. The CDR3 loop reads CASSLYKSKTQNF. CDR3 nucleotides: TGTGCCAGCAGCTTATACAAAAGCAAGACCCAGAATTTT.

There are many counts of this clonotype. The V call is TRBV5-4, the J call TRBJ2-7; 7 nucleotides line up with TRBD1. There are 15 residues in the CDR3. The trim removed 2 bases at V and 6 bases at J, leaving 11 bases unmatched. Germline lookup yields CDR1 SGHNT and CDR2 YYREEE (reference sequence). CDR3 nucleotide sequence: TGTGCCAGCAGCTTATCAGGACAGGTCGTCCGCGAGCAGTACTTC. Amino acids: CASSLSGQVVREQYF.

In its sample, this clonotype was seen many times. The rearrangement links TRBV5-1 to TRBJ2-7; tentative D call: TRBD1 (6 bases). Between the trimmed V and J ends, which lost 0 bases and 2 bases, there was a span of 9 bases. The CDR3 runs to 14 residues. CDR1 is SGHRS and CDR2 is YFSETQ in the germline V gene. Here the CDR3 reads CASSLAAGAYEQYF. The DNA of the CDR3 is TGCGCCAGCAGCTTGGCCGCAGGGGCCTACGAGCAGTACTTC.

The gene calls are TRBV12-3 or TRBV12-4 and TRBJ2-3; 12 bases are a match to TRBD2. The CDR3 is made up of 18 amino acids. Trimming removed 7 bases from V and 5 bases from J; junction bases left unmatched: 16. The CDR3 here is CASTLLAGGSHSRDTQYF. CDR3 nucleotides: TGTGCCAGCACCTTACTAGCGGGAGGATCCCATTCGCGAGATACGCAGTATTTT.

This clonotype was seen many times. The J gene is TRBJ2-7, the V gene TRBV29-1; no clear D gene. The CDR3 covers 12 residues. The germline V and J ends were trimmed by 4 bases and 2 bases, with 9 bases remaining between them. Per germline, CDR1 SQVTM and CDR2 ANQGSEA. The CDR3 loop is CSVADGTYEQYF. In DNA form, the CDR3 reads TGCAGCGTTGCTGACGGTACCTACGAGCAGTACTTC.

This clonotype occurred many times. The chain is built from TRBV29-1 and TRBJ1-1; D is undetermined. V was cut by 5 bases and J by 1 base, with 11 bases left in between. Germline assignment: CDR1 SQVTM and CDR2 ANQGSEA. The CDR3 sequence is 13 residues long. The CDR3 sequence: CSVSGPENTEAFF. CDR3 bases: TGCAGCGTTTCCGGGCCAGAGAACACTGAAGCTTTCTTT.

This clonotype was detected ten times or more. The chain employs TRBV5-5 and TRBJ2-2; D unclear. V was shortened by 0 bases and J by 5 bases, with 17 bases between the two germline ends. The germline CDR1 and CDR2 sequences are SGHKS and YYEKEE (reference sequence). The CDR3 extends over 17 amino acids. CDR3 DNA sequence: TGTGCCAGCAGCTTGGTACCCCCAGGAGCAAGAACCGGGGAGCTGTTTTTT. This gives the protein CASSLVPPGARTGELFF.